This T cell receptor beta chain was documented in a study of early T cells in non-severe SARS-CoV-2 infection. Study-level information: Sequencing targeted bulk RNA from unsorted whole blood, leaving chains unpaired. Study-wide points: The matching step, a VDJdb search, favored anti-spike CD8 responses and missed private and CD4 specificities.

Unique molecular identifier tags were affixed to discrete cDNA molecules. TCRdb re-analysed the 5' RACE reads in MiXCR, keeping a single row per CDR3 protein. The repertoire includes about 50,000 distinct CDR3 sequences, less than 9.5% of them detected once, and about 5.3% sits in the top ten. As regards this clonotype: The target antigen is unknown.

V was cut by 8 bases and J by 0 bases, with 11 bases left in between. The CDR3 is 14 amino acids. Germline V gives CDR1 SNHLY, CDR2 FYNNEI. The sample here was whole blood, taken at baseline. This TCR derives from an adult who was a healthcare worker with PCR-confirmed SARS-CoV-2 infection or an uninfected control (not recorded which). The rearrangement joins TRBV2 to TRBJ2-1; tentatively, D is TRBD1 (5 bases). The CDR3 DNA sequence: TGTGCCAGCCTTGGACAAAACTCCTACAATGAGCAGTTCTTC. Its translation: CASLGQNSYNEQFF. Full variable domain (remainder filled in from reference TRBV2 and TRBJ2-1): EPEVTQTPSHQVTQMGQEVILRCVPISNHLYFYWYRQILGQKVEFLVSFYNNEISEKSEIFDDQFSVERPDGSNFTLKIRSTKLEDSAMYFCASLGQNSYNEQFFGPGTRLTVL.